The sequence of this T cell receptor (beta chain) was determined in a study of shared clonotypes between healthy human individuals. Germline-derived CDR1 and CDR2 are SGHTA and FQGNSA. V was trimmed by 1 base and J by 0 bases, leaving 4 bases between them. The CDR3 is 14 amino acids. Repertoires were generated with immunoSEQ multiplex PCR, while TCRdb's copy carries only in-frame clones and drops some. The sample lists roughly 510,000 clones; over 75% were seen once. The chain couples TRBV7-2 to TRBJ1-3; D is unclear. The receptor was isolated from a woman aged 35 to 49 in good health. Some clones in this sample may be carry-over from other donors' samples. Sequencing was performed on PBMCs. In DNA, the CDR3 is TGTGCCAGCAGCTTAGGGCACTCTGGAAACACCATATATTTT. Amino acids: CASSLGHSGNTIYF.